This is a list of T cell receptor beta chains from one sample in a study of blood T cell repertoires in COVID-19. Sequenced by immunoSEQ multiplex PCR; TCRdb stores in-frame clones only, minus some. The table lists 300,000 to 350,000 clones, under 95% of them singletons. Sequencing input: peripheral blood. The receptors here all came from a woman between 18 and 29 years old who had recovered from COVID-19. Both conserved end residues are part of each CDR3.

CATGQSYGYTF | TRBJ1-2 | TRBV30
CASSSGQHPQETQYF | TRBJ2-5 | TRBV7-2
CAWSPLRDTIYF | TRBJ1-3 | TRBV30
CASSLAPLTLNTGELFF | TRBJ2-2 | TRBV7-2
CASSPRQVAALLNTGELFF | TRBJ2-2 | TRBV28
CASSTARAGQGLYEQFF | TRBJ2-1 | TRBV11-3
CASEATHTGELFF | TRBJ2-2 | TRBV6-6
CASSQDGQMNYGYTF | TRBJ1-2 | TRBV6-4
CASSPETTGGTEAFF | TRBJ1-1 | TRBV19
CASSPGQGNGYTF | TRBJ1-2 | TRBV27
CASSVGREETQYF | TRBJ2-5 | TRBV2
CASSEGRYSNQPQHF | TRBJ1-5 | TRBV2
CASSIVSALGNQPQHF | TRBJ1-5 | TRBV19
CASSQVAGGAGTGELFF | TRBJ2-2 | TRBV14
CASRGGLAGLNEQFF | TRBJ2-1 | TRBV2
CASSLRSGTTLNVNTIYF | TRBJ1-3 | TRBV7-2
CATSDPTSGRAQETQYF | TRBJ2-5 | TRBV24-1
CATSDPTSTDTDTQYF | TRBJ2-3 | TRBV24-1
CASREQGSNYGYTF | TRBJ1-2 | TRBV4-1
CASSFVLQNTGELFF | TRBJ2-2 | TRBV27
CSVEGLAGSSYNEQFF | TRBJ2-1 | TRBV29-1
CASSVSGATQETQYF | TRBJ2-5 | TRBV9
CASSLNPSGAGELFF | TRBJ2-2 | TRBV5-6
CASFDYQGTSRYTGELFF | TRBJ2-2 | TRBV27
CASSPPTGTRGNEQFF | TRBJ2-1 | TRBV18
CASRLTGGWTEAFF | TRBJ1-1 | TRBV27
CASSDDRDTDTQYF | TRBJ2-3 | TRBV2
CASSQGTSGITQETQYF | TRBJ2-5 | TRBV4-3
CATTYGRAGNEQFF | TRBJ2-1 | TRBV19
CASFGQYTEAFF | TRBJ1-1 | TRBV12-3/TRBV12-4
CASSPGIDVRVAQYF | TRBJ2-5 | TRBV25-1
CASSGTFGEKLFF | TRBJ1-4 | TRBV12-3/TRBV12-4